The 3 T cell receptor beta chains listed next were all sequenced from one sample in a study of T cell clonotyping in hematopoietic cell transplantation. The time point was: recipient sample about 28 days before transplant, after cytoreduction. Method: immunoSEQ multiplex PCR; TCRdb's copy keeps in-frame clones and lacks some. This sample has under 2,000 clones, with approximately 93% found just once. The starting material was peripheral blood mononuclear cells, obtained before stem cell transplant. Receptors originate from a woman in her forties or fifties with acute myeloid leukemia. Some clones in this sample may be carry-over from other donors' samples.

V gene TRBV6-5 combines with J gene TRBJ1-6; D remains ambiguous. CDR3 length: 15 residues. The V end was cut by 2 bases, the J end by 4 bases, with 9 bases between. Germline CDR1 is MNHEY and CDR2 is SVGAGI. The DNA of the CDR3 is TGTGCCAGCAGTTACGGGGAAGGGTATAATTCACCCCTCCACTTT. It encodes CASSYGEGYNSPLHF.

The V and J genes are TRBV11-2 and TRBJ2-3; possibly TRBD1 for D (6 bases). V lost 5 bases and J 0 bases, leaving 15 bases between the germline ends. Germline-derived CDR1 and CDR2 are SGHAT and FQNNGV. The length of the CDR3 is 16 residues. The CDR3 is CASSTGTSPSTDTQYF. DNA for the CDR3: TGTGCCAGCAGCACAGGGACGTCCCCTAGCACAGATACGCAGTATTTT. Filled out from reference TRBV11-2 and TRBJ2-3, the complete variable domain reads EAGVAQSPRYKIIEKRQSVAFWCNPISGHATLYWYQQILGQGPKLLIQFQNNGVVDDSQLPKDRFSAERLKGVDSTLKIQPAKLEDSAVYLCASSTGTSPSTDTQYFGPGTRLTVL.

Here the CDR3 DNA reads TGTGCCAGCAGCTTAGCGGACAGGGGGCTCCCTCGCTCCTATAATTCACCCCTCCACTTT. Translation: CASSLADRGLPRSYNSPLHF. The gene calls are TRBV7-2 and TRBJ1-6; TRBD1 aligns across 11 bases. The V segment lost 0 bases and the J segment 0 bases; nucleotides outside the gene matches: 7. This CDR3 has 20 amino acids. Germline V lookup: CDR1 SGHTA, CDR2 FQGNSA. Full variable domain (remainder filled in from reference TRBV7-2 and TRBJ1-6): GAGVSQSPSNKVTEKGKDVELRCDPISGHTALYWYRQSLGQGLEFLIYFQGNSAPDKSGLPSDRFSAERTGGSVSTLTIQRTQQEDSAVYLCASSLADRGLPRSYNSPLHFGNGTRLTVT.